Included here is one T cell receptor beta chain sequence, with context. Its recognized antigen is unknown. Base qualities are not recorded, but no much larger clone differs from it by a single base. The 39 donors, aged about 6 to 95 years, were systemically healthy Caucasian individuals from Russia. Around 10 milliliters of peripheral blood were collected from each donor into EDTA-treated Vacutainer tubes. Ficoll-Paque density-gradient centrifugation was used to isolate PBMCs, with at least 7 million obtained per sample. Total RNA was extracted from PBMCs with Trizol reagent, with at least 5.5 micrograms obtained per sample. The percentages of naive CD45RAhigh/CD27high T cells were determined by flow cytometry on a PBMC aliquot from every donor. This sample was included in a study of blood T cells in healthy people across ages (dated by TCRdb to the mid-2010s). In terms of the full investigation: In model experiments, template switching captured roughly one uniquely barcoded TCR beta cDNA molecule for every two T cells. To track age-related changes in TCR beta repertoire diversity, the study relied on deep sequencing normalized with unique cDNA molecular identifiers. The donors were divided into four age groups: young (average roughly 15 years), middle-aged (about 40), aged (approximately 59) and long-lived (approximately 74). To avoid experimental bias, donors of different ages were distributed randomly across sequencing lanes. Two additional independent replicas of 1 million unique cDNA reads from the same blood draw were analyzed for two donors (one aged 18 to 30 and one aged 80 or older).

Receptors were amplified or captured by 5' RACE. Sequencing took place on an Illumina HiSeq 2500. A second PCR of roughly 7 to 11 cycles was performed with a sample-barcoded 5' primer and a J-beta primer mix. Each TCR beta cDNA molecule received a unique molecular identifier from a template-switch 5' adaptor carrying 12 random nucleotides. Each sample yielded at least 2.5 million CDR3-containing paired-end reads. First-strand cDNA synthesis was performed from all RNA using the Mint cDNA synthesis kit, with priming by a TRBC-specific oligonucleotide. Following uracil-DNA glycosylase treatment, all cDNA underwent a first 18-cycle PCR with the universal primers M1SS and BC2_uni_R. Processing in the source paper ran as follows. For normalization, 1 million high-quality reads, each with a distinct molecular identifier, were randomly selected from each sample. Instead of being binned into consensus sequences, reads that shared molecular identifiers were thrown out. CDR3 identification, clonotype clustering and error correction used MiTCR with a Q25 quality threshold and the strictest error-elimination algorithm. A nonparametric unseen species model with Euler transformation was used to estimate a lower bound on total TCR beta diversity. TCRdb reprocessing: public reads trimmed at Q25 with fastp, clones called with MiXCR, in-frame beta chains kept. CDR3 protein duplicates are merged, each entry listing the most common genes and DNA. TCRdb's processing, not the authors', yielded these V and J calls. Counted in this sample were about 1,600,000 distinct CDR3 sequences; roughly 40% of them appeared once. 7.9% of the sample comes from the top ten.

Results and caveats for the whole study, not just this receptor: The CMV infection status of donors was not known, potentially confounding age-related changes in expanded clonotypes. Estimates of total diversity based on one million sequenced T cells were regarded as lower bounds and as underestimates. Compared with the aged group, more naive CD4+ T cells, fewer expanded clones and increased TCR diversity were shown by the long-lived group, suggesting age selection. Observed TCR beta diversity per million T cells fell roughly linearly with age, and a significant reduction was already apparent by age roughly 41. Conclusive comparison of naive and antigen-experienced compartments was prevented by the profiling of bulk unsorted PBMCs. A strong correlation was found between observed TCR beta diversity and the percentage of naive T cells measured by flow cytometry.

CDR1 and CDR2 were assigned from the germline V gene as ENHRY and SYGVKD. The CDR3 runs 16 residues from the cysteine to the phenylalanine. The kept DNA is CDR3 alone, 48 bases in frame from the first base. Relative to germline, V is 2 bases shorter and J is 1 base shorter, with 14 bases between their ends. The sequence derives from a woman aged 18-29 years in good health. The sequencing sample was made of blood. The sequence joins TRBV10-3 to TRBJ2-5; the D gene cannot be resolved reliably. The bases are TGTGCCATCAGTGAGAGGGCGTCGCCCCTCCAAGAGACCCAGTACTTC. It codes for CAISERASPLQETQYF.